This T cell receptor (beta chain) was recorded in a study of shared clonotypes between healthy human individuals. Study at large: Each donor contributed plates that comprised three CD4 naive, three CD4 memory, two CD8 naive and one CD8 memory. Study-wide points: An anticipated effect of sequencing depth on clonotype sharing among donors was recognized. Clonotypes not shared had lower generation probabilities than those common to all four donors. The authors sampled blood alone, and tissue repertoires likely differ.

TCRdb keeps only in-frame clones here, not all; method: immunoSEQ multiplex PCR. The sample lists about 2.3 million clones, 85% to 95% occurring once. In germline, CDR1 is SGHNT, CDR2 YENEEA. Trimming removed 3 bases from V and 0 bases from J, with 8 bases in between. The CDR3 extends over 14 amino acids. The sample holds one count of this clone. What it binds is unknown. Other DNA sequences within the sample encode an identical CDR3. The chain carries TRBV11-3 and TRBJ1-1, with unresolved D. The receptor's source is a man aged 18 to 30 in good health. Some clones in this sample may be carry-over from other donors' samples. The sample consisted of naive CD4+ T cells from PBMCs. Specified subset: CD45RA+ positively selected. This chain's CDR3 is CASSLGGVNTEAFF. CDR3 bases: TGTGCCAGCAGCTTGGGCGGAGTGAACACTGAAGCTTTCTTT.